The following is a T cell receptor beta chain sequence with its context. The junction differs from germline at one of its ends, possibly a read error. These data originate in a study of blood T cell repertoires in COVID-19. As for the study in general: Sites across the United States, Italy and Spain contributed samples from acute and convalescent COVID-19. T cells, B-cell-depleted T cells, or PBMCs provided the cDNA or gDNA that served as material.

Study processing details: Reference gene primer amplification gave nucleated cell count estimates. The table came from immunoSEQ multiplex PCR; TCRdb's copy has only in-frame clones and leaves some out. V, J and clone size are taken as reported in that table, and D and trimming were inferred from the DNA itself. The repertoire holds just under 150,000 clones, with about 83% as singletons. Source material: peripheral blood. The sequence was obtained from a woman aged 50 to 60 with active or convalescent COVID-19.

The CDR3 nucleotides are TGTGCTAGCAGCTTGGACTCCAGCTCCTACAATGAGCAGTTCTTC. Protein: CASSLDSSSYNEQFF. The V and J genes are TRBV7-7 and TRBJ2-1; a possible D gene is TRBD2 (5 bases). Germline V gene sequence: CDR1 SSHAT, CDR2 FNYEAQ (reference sequence). This CDR3 is built from 15 residues.